This T cell receptor beta chain was identified in a study of control samples from healthy donors and cancer patients (dated by TCRdb to the early 2020s). As to this clone: Its recognized antigen is unknown. Base quality data are lacking; no much larger clone is found one base away.

The trim is 5 bases for V and 3 bases for J, with a gap of 13 bases between the germline ends. CDR1 and CDR2, per the germline V gene, are SQVTM and ANQGSEA. Spanning cysteine to phenylalanine, the CDR3 consists of 13 amino acids. The kept DNA is CDR3 alone, 39 bases in frame from the first base. The library came from the immunoSEQ multiplex PCR assay. As stored in TCRdb, this immuneACCESS dataset retains in-frame rearrangements with V and J assigned. A fraction of the clones does not appear; measured against another copy, unresolved V genes explain less than half of the discrepancy, and the remainder lacks a known reason. For this sample there are 150,000 to 200,000 clones; around nine tenths appear just once. Together, the top ten hold 1.3% to 1.5% of the sample.

The V and J segments used are TRBV29-1 and TRBJ1-1, with the D gene call left open. Sequencing used blood. This clonotype was obtained from a young man in good health. The CDR3 protein: CSVQRQPDTEAFF. The DNA sequence reads TGCAGCGTTCAGAGGCAACCCGACACTGAAGCTTTCTTT.